A single sample is the source of the 8 T cell receptor beta chains below, sequenced in a study of breast tumors, draining lymph nodes, adjacent tissues (dated by TCRdb to the mid-2010s). The library was built by means of multiplex PCR. The run used an Illumina HiSeq 2000. TCRdb applied fastp at Q25 and MiXCR to the public reads, then kept only in-frame beta chains. Each CDR3 protein gets just one entry, which takes the most common genes and DNA from the rows behind it. The sample table records approximately 140,000 distinct CDR3 sequences; about 31% of these occur just once. The top ten clonotypes cover about 2.3% of the sample. The lymph node samples were taken from the axillary draining lymph nodes of breast cancer patients. The sequencing sample was made of axillary lymph node tissue. These receptors were obtained from a female donor with breast cancer. Some clones in this sample may be carry-over from other donors' samples.

This clonotype has ten or more counts. The chain carries TRBV5-1 and TRBJ1-4, with 9 bases lining up with TRBD1. Germline CDR1 reads SGHRS; CDR2 reads YFSETQ. With V trimmed by 3 bases and J by 3 bases, 3 bases remained unmatched. CDR3 length: 15 amino acids. The CDR3 spells CASSSNRGPNEKLFF. The CDR3 region has the DNA TGCGCCAGCAGCTCTAACAGGGGGCCTAATGAAAAACTGTTTTTT.

This clonotype showed up many times. DNA of the CDR3: TGTGCCAGCAGCTCGCCCGGAGGGGTTAACTACGAGCAGTACGTC. The encoded protein is CASSSPGGVNYEQYV. This chain joins TRBV7-6 and TRBJ2-7; TRBD2 might be the D (6 bases). The germline V gene encodes CDR1 SGHVS and CDR2 FNYEAQ. V was trimmed by 4 bases and J by 3 bases, leaving 16 bases between them. The CDR3 is 15 residues long.

With regard to this clonotype: A read error may explain this, as a much larger clone is one base away. This chain connects TRBV20-1 to TRBJ2-3, with 7 bases that match TRBD2. The CDR3 length is 16 residues. Germline assignment: CDR1 DFQATT and CDR2 SNEGSKA (reference sequence). Trimming at V came to 4 bases and at J to 2 bases, leaving 12 bases not matched to a gene. CDR3 sequence: CSANLGRVPNTDTQYF. The CDR3 DNA follows: TGCAGTGCTAATTTAGGGAGGGTACCTAACACAGATACGCAGTATTTT.

This clonotype has a count of ten or more. Possible read error: a much larger clone is one base away. The rearrangement links TRBV7-3 to TRBJ2-5; possibly TRBD1 or TRBD2 for D (5 bases each). Trimming took off 1 base at V and 1 base at J, with 10 bases between the two ends. Germline CDR1 and CDR2: SGHTA and FQGTGA. The CDR3 totals 15 residues. Written as DNA, the CDR3 is TGTGCCAGCAGCTTAAGCCCAGGGAGCCAAGAGACCCAGTACTTC. This codes for CASSLSPGSQETQYF.

On this clonotype itself: One base away lies a much larger clone, so this may be a sequencing read error. This chain uses TRBV20-1 with TRBJ2-1; the D call may be TRBD1 or TRBD2 (5 bases each). Germline V gene data show CDR1 as DFQATT and CDR2 as SNEGSKA (reference sequence). This CDR3 contains 13 residues. The CDR3 region is CRAYRDARNEQFF. The CDR3 bases are TGCAGGGCTTACCGGGACGCTCGGAATGAGCAGTTCTTC.

Details on this clonotype: A much larger clone is a single base away; this may be a read error. The rearrangement uses TRBV5-6 and TRBJ2-7, with D maybe TRBD1 (6 bases). Germline V gene sequence: CDR1 SGHDT, CDR2 YYEEEE. The CDR3 covers 14 residues. Trimming left V 2 bases short and J 2 bases short, with 11 bases between. The CDR3 region has the DNA TGTGCCAGCAGCTTAAGACAGGCCACCTACGAGCAGTACTTC. Protein product: CASSLRQATYEQYF.

CDR3 DNA: TGTGCCAGCGATCGCGGGGGTAGCGGGGGGGCCTACGAGCAGTACTTC. It is translated as CASDRGGSGGAYEQYF. This chain links TRBV2 with TRBJ2-7; 11 nucleotides align to TRBD2. Looked up from germline, CDR1 is SNHLY and CDR2 is FYNNEI. After removal of 8 bases from V and 2 bases from J, the junction contained 11 bases not matched to a gene. The CDR3 extends over 16 amino acids.

This clonotype showed up many times. The J gene is TRBJ2-3, the V gene TRBV9, with 9 bases that match TRBD2. In germline, CDR1 is SGDLS, CDR2 YYNGEE. Trimming took 3 bases from V and 8 from J; bases not matched to a gene: 16. The CDR3 is made up of 17 amino acids. The CDR3 sequence is CASSGARAGGSRATQYF. As DNA, the CDR3 is TGTGCCAGCAGCGGGGCCCGTGCGGGGGGGTCGCGAGCTACGCAGTATTTT.